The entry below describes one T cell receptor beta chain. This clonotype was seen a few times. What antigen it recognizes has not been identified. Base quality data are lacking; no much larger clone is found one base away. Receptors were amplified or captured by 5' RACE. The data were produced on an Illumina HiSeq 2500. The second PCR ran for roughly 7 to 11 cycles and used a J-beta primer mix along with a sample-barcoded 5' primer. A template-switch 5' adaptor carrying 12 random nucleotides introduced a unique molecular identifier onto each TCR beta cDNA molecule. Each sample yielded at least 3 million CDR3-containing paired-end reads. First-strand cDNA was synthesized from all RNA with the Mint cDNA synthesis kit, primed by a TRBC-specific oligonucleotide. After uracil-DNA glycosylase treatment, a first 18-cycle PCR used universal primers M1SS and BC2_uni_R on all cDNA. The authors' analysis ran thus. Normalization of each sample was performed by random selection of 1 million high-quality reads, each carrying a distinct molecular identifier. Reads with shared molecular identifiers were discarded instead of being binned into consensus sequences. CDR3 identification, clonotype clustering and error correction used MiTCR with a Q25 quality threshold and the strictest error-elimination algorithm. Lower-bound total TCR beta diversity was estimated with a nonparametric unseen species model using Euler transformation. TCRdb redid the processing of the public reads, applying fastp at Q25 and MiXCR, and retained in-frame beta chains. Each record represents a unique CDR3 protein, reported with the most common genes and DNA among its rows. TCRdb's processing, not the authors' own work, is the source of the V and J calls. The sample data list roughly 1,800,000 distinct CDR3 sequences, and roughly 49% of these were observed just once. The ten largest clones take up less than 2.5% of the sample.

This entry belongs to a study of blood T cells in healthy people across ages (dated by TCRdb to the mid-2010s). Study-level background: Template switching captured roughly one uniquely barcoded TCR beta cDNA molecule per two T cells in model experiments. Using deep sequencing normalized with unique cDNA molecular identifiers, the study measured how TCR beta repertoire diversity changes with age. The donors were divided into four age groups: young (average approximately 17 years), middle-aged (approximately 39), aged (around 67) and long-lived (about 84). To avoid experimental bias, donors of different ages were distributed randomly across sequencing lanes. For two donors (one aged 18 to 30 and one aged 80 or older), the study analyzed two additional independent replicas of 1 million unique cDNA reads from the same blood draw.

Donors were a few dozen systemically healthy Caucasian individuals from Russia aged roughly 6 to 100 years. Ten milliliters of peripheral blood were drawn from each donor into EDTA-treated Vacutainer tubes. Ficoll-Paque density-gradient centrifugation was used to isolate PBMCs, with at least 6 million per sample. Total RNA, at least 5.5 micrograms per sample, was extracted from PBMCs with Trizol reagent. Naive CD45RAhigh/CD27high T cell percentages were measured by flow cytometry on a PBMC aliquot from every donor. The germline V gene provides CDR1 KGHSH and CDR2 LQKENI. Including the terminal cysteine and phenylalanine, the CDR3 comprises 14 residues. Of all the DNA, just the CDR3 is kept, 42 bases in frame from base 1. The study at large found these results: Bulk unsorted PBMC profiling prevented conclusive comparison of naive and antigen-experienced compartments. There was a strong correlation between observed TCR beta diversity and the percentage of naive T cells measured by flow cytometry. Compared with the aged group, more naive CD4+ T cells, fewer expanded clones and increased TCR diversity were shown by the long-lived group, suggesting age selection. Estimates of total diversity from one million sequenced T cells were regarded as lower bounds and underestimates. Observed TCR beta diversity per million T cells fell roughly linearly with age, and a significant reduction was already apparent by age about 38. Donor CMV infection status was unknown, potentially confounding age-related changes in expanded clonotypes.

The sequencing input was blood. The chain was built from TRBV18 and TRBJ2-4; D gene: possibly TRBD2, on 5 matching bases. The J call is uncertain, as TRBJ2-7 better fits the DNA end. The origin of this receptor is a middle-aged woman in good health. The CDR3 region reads CASSPLDLETEQYF. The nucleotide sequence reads TGTGCCAGCTCACCACTGGACTTAGAGACCGAGCAGTACTTC.